This T cell receptor beta chain stems from a study of blood T cells in healthy people across ages. Points from the study as a whole: Greater diversity and more naive CD4+ cells were seen in long-lived donors than in aged donors.

PCR was performed a second time for about 7 to 11 cycles using a sample-barcoded 5' primer and a J-beta primer mix. TCRdb re-called the 5' RACE reads with MiXCR, one entry per CDR3 protein. The sample includes 600,000 or so distinct CDR3 sequences, around 21% seen only once; the top ten take roughly 3.6%. In its sample, this clonotype was seen a few times. Its antigen is unknown. Total RNA, at least 6 micrograms per sample, was extracted from PBMCs. The clonotype was recovered from a man between 65 and 85 years old in good health. The sequencing sample was made of blood.

The CDR3 region is CASSVAPGEYQETQYF. The CDR3 nucleotides read TGTGCCAGCAGCGTAGCTCCGGGAGAGTACCAAGAGACCCAGTACTTC. The J gene is TRBJ2-5, the V gene TRBV9; tentatively, D is TRBD2 (6 bases). Germline CDR1 SGDLS, CDR2 YYNGEE. V was shortened by 0 bases and J by 0 bases, with 12 bases between the two germline ends. The CDR3 is made up of 16 amino acids.